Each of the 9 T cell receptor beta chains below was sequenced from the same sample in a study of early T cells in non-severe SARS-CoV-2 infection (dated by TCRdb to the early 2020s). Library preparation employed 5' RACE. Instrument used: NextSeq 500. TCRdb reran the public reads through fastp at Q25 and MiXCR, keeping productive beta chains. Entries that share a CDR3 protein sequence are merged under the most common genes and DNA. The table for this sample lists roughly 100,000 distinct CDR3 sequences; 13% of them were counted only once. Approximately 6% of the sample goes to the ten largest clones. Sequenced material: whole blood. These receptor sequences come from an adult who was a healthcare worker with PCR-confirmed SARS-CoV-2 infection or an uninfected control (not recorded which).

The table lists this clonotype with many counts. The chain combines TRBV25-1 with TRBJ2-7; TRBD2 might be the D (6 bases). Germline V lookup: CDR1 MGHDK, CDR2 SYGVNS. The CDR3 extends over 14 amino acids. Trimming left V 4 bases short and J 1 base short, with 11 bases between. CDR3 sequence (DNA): TGTGCCAGCAGTGTAACCGGGAGATCCTACGAGCAGTACTTC. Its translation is CASSVTGRSYEQYF.

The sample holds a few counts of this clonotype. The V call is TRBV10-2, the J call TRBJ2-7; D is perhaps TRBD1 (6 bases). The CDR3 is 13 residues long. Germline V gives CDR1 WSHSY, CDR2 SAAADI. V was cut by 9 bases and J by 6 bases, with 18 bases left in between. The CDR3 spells CASKPDLGGEQYF. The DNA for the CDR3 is TGCGCCAGTAAACCGGACCTAGGGGGCGAGCAGTACTTC.

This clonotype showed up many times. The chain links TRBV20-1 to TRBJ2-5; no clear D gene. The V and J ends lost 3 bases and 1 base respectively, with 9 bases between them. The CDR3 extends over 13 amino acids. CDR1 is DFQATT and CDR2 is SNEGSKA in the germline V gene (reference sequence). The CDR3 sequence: CSASQEFQETQYF. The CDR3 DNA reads TGCAGTGCTAGTCAGGAGTTCCAAGAGACCCAGTACTTC.

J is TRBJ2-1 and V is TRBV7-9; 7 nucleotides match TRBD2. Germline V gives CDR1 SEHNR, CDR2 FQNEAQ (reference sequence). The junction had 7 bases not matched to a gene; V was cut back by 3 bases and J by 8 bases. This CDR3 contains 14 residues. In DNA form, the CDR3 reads TGTGCCAGCAGCTTCTCGAGCGGGGCCTATGAGCAGTTCTTC. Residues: CASSFSSGAYEQFF.

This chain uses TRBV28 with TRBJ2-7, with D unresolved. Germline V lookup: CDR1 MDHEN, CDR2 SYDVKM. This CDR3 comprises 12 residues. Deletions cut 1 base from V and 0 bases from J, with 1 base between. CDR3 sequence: CASSLFSYEQYF. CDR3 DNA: TGTGCCAGCAGTTTATTCTCCTACGAGCAGTACTTC.

In DNA, the CDR3 is TGTGCCAGCAGCTTAGATATAGGATTTCTTTCACCCCTCCACTTT. This codes for CASSLDIGFLSPLHF. The genes are TRBV11-2 and TRBJ1-6; D not resolved. Germline values: CDR1 SGHAT, CDR2 FQNNGV. The CDR3 is 15 residues long. V was cut by 0 bases and J by 9 bases, with 12 bases left in between.

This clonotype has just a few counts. Here the CDR3 DNA reads TGTGCCAGCAGTTTAGAGGGAGGGAAGCGAAACATTCAGTACTTC. Protein: CASSLEGGKRNIQYF. The chain carries TRBV12-3 or TRBV12-4 and TRBJ2-4; the match to TRBD2 covers 7 bases. Trimming cost V 1 base and J 6 bases; bases outside gene matches: 6. The CDR3 has 15 residues.

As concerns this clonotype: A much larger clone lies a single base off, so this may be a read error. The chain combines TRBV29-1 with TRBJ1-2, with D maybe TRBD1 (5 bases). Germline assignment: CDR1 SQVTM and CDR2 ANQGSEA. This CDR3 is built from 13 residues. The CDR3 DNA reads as TGCAGCACCACAAGGGGAACTAACAATGGCTACACCTTC. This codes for CSTTRGTNNGYTF.

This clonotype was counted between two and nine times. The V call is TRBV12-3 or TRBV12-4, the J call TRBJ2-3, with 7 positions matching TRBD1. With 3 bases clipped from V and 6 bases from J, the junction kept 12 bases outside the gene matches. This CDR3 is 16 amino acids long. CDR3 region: CASSFPGGPLRDTQYF. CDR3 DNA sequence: TGTGCCAGCAGTTTCCCAGGGGGTCCGTTGAGGGATACGCAGTATTTT.